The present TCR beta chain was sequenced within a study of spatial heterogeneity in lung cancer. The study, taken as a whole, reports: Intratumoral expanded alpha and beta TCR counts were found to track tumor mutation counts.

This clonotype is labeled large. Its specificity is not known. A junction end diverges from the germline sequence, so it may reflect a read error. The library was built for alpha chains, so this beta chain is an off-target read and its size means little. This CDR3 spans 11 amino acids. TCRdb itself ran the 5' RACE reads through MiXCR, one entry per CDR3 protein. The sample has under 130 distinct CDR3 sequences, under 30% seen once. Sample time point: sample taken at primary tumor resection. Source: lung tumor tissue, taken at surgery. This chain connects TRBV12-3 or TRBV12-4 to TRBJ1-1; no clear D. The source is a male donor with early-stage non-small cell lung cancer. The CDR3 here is CDSSFLGKAFF. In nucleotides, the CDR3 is TGTGACAGCAGTTTTCTGGGAAAAGCTTTCTTT.